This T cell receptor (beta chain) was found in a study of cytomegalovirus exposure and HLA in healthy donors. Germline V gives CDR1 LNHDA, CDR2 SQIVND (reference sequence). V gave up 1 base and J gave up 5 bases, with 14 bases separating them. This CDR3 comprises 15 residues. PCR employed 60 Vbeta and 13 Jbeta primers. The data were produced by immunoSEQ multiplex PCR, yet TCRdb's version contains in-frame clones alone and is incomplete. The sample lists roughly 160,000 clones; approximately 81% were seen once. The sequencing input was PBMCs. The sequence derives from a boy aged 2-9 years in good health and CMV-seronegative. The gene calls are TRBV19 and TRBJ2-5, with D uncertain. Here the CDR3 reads CASSIASPIRETQYF. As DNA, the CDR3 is TGTGCCAGTAGTATAGCCTCTCCAATTCGGGAGACCCAGTACTTC.